This TCR beta chain was sequenced in a study of T cell responses to AZD1222 COVID-19 vaccine. The CDR3 is 14 residues long. J was trimmed by 7 bases and V by 8 bases; bases with no gene match: 14. The V gene's germline CDR1 is SGHRS and CDR2 YFSETQ. Using immunoSEQ multiplex PCR, the repertoire was profiled, and TCRdb retains in-frame clones only, with some absent. The table includes tens of thousands of clones, around 86% detected once. The specimen comprised peripheral blood, sampled on day 0 of AZD1222 vaccination. The chain employs TRBV5-1 and TRBJ1-1, with TRBD1 matching 7 bases. The clonotype was recovered from an adult in good health. CDR3 region: CASKDLRGSGEAFF. The DNA of the CDR3 is TGCGCCAGTAAAGACCTCAGGGGGTCAGGTGAAGCTTTCTTT.